The entry below gives a single T cell receptor (beta chain) sequence along with its context. This entry is derived from a study of T cell changes during pregnancy in multiple sclerosis. TCRdb's table, derived via immunoSEQ multiplex PCR, lists solely in-frame clones and lacks some. The table lists around 69,000 clones, around nine tenths of them singletons. The CDR3 is 15 amino acids. V lost 2 bases and J lost 1, with 8 bases in between. Germline lookup yields CDR1 LNHNV and CDR2 YYDKDF (reference sequence). Sequenced here: CD8+ T cells from peripheral blood mononuclear cells, sampled before pregnancy. The TCR originated in a female donor with multiple sclerosis, enrolled in a pregnancy study. J is TRBJ2-2 and V is TRBV15, with D unclear. In DNA, the CDR3 is TGTGCCACCAGCAGATCTCAGGTGAACACCGGGGAGCTGTTTTTT. It translates to CATSRSQVNTGELFF.